Below, 27 T cell receptor beta chains from the same sample are listed, as sequenced in a study of shared clonotypes between healthy human individuals. Here immunoSEQ multiplex PCR was the method, and the copy in TCRdb shows in-frame clones only, minus some. The sample yields 2 million to 2.5 million clones, approximately 93% seen once. The sample consisted of naive CD4+ T cells from PBMCs. The subset is: CD45RA+ positively selected. The receptors were gathered from a man younger than 35 in good health. Some clones in this sample may be carry-over from other donors' samples.

About this clone itself: This sample also contains other DNA sequences that code for the same CDR3. The rearrangement links TRBV5-6 to TRBJ1-5; D gene unclear. The CDR3 has 11 amino acids. Trimming took off 1 base at V and 4 bases at J, with 0 bases between the two ends. CDR1 is SGHDT and CDR2 is YYEEEE in the germline V gene. The CDR3 loop reads CASSLNQPQHF. In DNA, the CDR3 is TGTGCCAGCAGCTTGAATCAGCCCCAGCATTTT.

CDR3 nucleotides: TGTGCCAGCAGCCTAGGGGGACAGGGCGACTATGGCTACACCTTC. Translated, it gives CASSLGGQGDYGYTF. The chain joins TRBV7-3 to TRBJ1-2; TRBD1 matches 9 bases. J was trimmed by 3 bases and V by 5 bases; bases with no gene match: 7. The CDR3 spans 15 residues. The germline V gene encodes CDR1 SGHTA and CDR2 FQGTGA.

The CDR3 bases are TGTGCCAGCTCAGCGGGAGGTTACTCCTACGAGCAGTACTTC. As protein: CASSAGGYSYEQYF. The chain couples TRBV18 to TRBJ2-7; TRBD2 matches 8 bases. Trimming removed 5 bases from V and 0 bases from J; junction bases left unmatched: 3. CDR3 size: 14 residues. Germline V gives CDR1 KGHSH, CDR2 LQKENI.

The CDR3 protein is CASSQDPPRLDTQYF. The CDR3 region has the DNA TGCGCCAGCAGCCAAGATCCCCCCCGGCTGGATACGCAGTATTTT. This sequence joins TRBV4-1 and TRBJ2-3; no firm D call. This CDR3 comprises 15 residues. Trimming took off 0 bases at V and 6 bases at J, with 13 bases between the two ends. CDR1 MGHRA and CDR2 YSYEKL come from the germline V gene.

The chain combines TRBV2 with TRBJ2-5; 7 bases are shared with TRBD2. CDR1 is SNHLY and CDR2 is FYNNEI in the germline V gene. V shed 6 bases and J 5 bases; nucleotides not matched to a gene: 3. This CDR3 region has 12 residues. CDR3: CASRRELETQYF. Here the CDR3 DNA reads TGTGCCAGCAGGCGGGAGTTGGAGACCCAGTACTTC.

Concerning this clone itself: Other DNA sequences in this specimen translate into the identical CDR3. The J gene is TRBJ2-3, the V gene TRBV20-1; no reliable D call. The V gene's germline CDR1 is DFQATT and CDR2 SNEGSKA (reference sequence). The V gene lost 3 bases and the J gene lost 6 bases, with 4 bases spanning the gap. The CDR3 spans 10 residues. The CDR3 is CSARVDTQYF. DNA for the CDR3: TGCAGTGCTAGGGTTGATACGCAGTATTTT.

This clone was counted a single time. The same CDR3 can be traced to other DNA sequences in this sample. This rearrangement joins TRBV18 to TRBJ2-3, with no clear D. The ends were cut back, 3 bases at V and 1 base at J, with 5 bases in the middle. This CDR3 comprises 13 residues. In germline, CDR1 is KGHSH, CDR2 LQKENI. In nucleotides, the CDR3 is TGTGCCAGCTCACCCCTGGGCACAGATACGCAGTATTTT. This translates into CASSPLGTDTQYF. The variable domain in full, with the rest retrieved from reference TRBV18 and TRBJ2-3, is NAGVMQNPRHLVRRRGQEARLRCSPMKGHSHVYWYRQLPEEGLKFMVYLQKENIIDESGMPKERFSAEFPKEGPSILRIQQVVRGDSAAYFCASSPLGTDTQYFGPGTRLTVL.

This sequence joins TRBV7-2 and TRBJ1-2; D is perhaps TRBD1 (5 bases). Trimming shortened V by 4 bases and J by 3 bases, and 12 bases separated the two germline ends. The germline CDR1 and CDR2 sequences are SGHTA and FQGNSA. This CDR3 has 14 amino acids. CDR3 residues: CASSSSWGYYGYTF. CDR3 nucleotide sequence: TGTGCCAGCAGCTCCTCCTGGGGCTACTATGGCTACACCTTC. Complete variable domain (other parts from reference TRBV7-2 and TRBJ1-2): GAGVSQSPSNKVTEKGKDVELRCDPISGHTALYWYRQSLGQGLEFLIYFQGNSAPDKSGLPSDRFSAERTGGSVSTLTIQRTQQEDSAVYLCASSSSWGYYGYTFGSGTRLTVV.

The chain employs TRBV12-5 and TRBJ1-1, with a tentative D call TRBD1 (6 bases). V lost 8 bases, J lost 2 bases, and 12 bases lay in between. This CDR3 has 13 residues. Germline V gene lookup returns CDR1 LGHNT and CDR2 FRNRAP. The CDR3 protein is CASLRTENTEAFF. The CDR3 bases are TGTGCTAGTTTAAGGACAGAAAACACTGAAGCTTTCTTT.

The chain recombines TRBV10-3 with TRBJ1-5, with a tentative D call TRBD1 (6 bases). The germline V gene has CDR1 ENHRY and CDR2 SYGVKD. Trimming stripped 3 bases from V and 9 bases from J, with 18 bases between. This CDR3 region has 15 residues. Written as DNA, the CDR3 is TGTGCCATCAGTGAATCTTGGGGGCAGGGGCCGCCCCAGCATTTT. Translation gives CAISESWGQGPPQHF.

V gene TRBV2 combines with J gene TRBJ2-1; D remains unclear. The CDR3 is 14 residues long. Germline CDR1 and CDR2: SNHLY and FYNNEI. V lost 4 bases, J lost 4 bases, and 11 bases lay in between. The DNA of the CDR3 is TGTGCCAGCAGTGTCGAGGCGATTTACAATGAGCAGTTCTTC. It is translated as CASSVEAIYNEQFF.

V and J are TRBV7-9 and TRBJ2-7; TRBD2 is a possible D gene (5 bases). The CDR3 is made up of 15 amino acids. V was shortened by 2 bases and J by 4 bases, with 15 bases between the two germline ends. The V gene's germline CDR1 is SEHNR and CDR2 FQNEAQ (reference sequence). CDR3: CASSLIALGRYEQYF. The DNA of the CDR3 is TGTGCCAGCAGCTTAATAGCCTTAGGGAGATACGAGCAGTACTTC.

This clone appeared a few times. The chain joins TRBV2 to TRBJ2-1, with TRBD1 matching over 7 bases. Germline CDR1 and CDR2: SNHLY and FYNNEI. CDR3 length: 14 residues. The ends lost 10 bases at V and 4 bases at J; junction bases unmatched: 10. The CDR3 reads CATLRDRNYNEQFF. The CDR3 coding sequence is TGTGCCACCCTTAGGGACAGAAATTACAATGAGCAGTTCTTC. The full variable domain, rest sourced from reference TRBV2 and TRBJ2-1, is EPEVTQTPSHQVTQMGQEVILRCVPISNHLYFYWYRQILGQKVEFLVSFYNNEISEKSEIFDDQFSVERPDGSNFTLKIRSTKLEDSAMYFCATLRDRNYNEQFFGPGTRLTVL.

V is TRBV2 and J is TRBJ2-7; the D gene could be TRBD1 or TRBD2 (5 bases each). Trimming cost V 6 bases and J 4 bases, with 16 bases left between them. The CDR3 is 14 residues long. In germline, CDR1 is SNHLY, CDR2 FYNNEI. The CDR3 region is CASRGDSLGYEQYF. The DNA for the CDR3 is TGTGCCAGCAGGGGGGATTCCTTGGGTTACGAGCAGTACTTC.

The rearrangement joins TRBV12-5 to TRBJ1-3; weak D call: TRBD1 (6 bases). The ends were cut back, 7 bases at V and 0 bases at J, with 13 bases in the middle. This CDR3 region has 15 residues. Germline V lookup: CDR1 LGHNT, CDR2 FRNRAP. The CDR3 loop is CASASTGTSGNTIYF. As DNA, the CDR3 is TGTGCTAGTGCCTCCACAGGGACCTCTGGAAACACCATATATTTT.

CDR3 nucleotide sequence: TGTGCCAGCTCTAAGGACAGGGGCAAAGATACGCAGTATTTT. Protein: CASSKDRGKDTQYF. J is TRBJ2-3 and V is TRBV18; 9 positions match TRBD1. With V trimmed by 6 bases and J by 5 bases, 6 bases remained unmatched. The CDR3 is 14 residues long. Germline assignment: CDR1 KGHSH and CDR2 LQKENI.

This chain links TRBV30 with TRBJ1-2; possibly TRBD1 for D (5 bases). Trimming took off 0 bases at V and 0 bases at J, with 11 bases between the two ends. Germline V gives CDR1 GTSNPN, CDR2 SVGIG (reference sequence). CDR3 length: 15 residues. This CDR3 is CAWSVSGIANYGYTF. The CDR3, as DNA: TGTGCCTGGAGTGTCTCAGGGATTGCTAACTATGGCTACACCTTC.

The chain joins TRBV6-5 to TRBJ1-3; weak D call: TRBD1 (6 bases). V was trimmed by 6 bases and J by 1 base, leaving 13 bases between them. Germline CDR1 reads MNHEY; CDR2 reads SVGAGI. CDR3 size: 15 residues. The CDR3 bases are TGTGCCAGCAGCCCCCAGGGGATATCTGGAAACACCATATATTTT. This sequence encodes CASSPQGISGNTIYF.

This clone was observed once. This chain connects TRBV19 to TRBJ1-1; D gene ambiguous. CDR1 and CDR2 from the germline V gene are LNHDA and SQIVND (reference sequence). The germline V and J ends were trimmed by 5 bases and 11 bases, with 18 bases remaining between them. The CDR3 runs 13 residues. The CDR3 nucleotides are TGTGCCAGTAGTGAGAGACCCCCGTCGCGTGCTTTCTTT. This codes for CASSERPPSRAFF. Full variable domain (remainder filled in from reference TRBV19 and TRBJ1-1): DGGITQSPKYLFRKEGQNVTLSCEQNLNHDAMYWYRQDPGQGLRLIYYSQIVNDFQKGDIAEGYSVSREKKESFPLTVTSAQKNPTAFYLCASSERPPSRAFFGQGTRLTVV.

The chain joins TRBV28 to TRBJ1-1; 9 positions agree with TRBD1. Germline CDR1 and CDR2: MDHEN and SYDVKM. Trimming at V came to 6 bases and at J to 5 bases, leaving 10 bases not matched to a gene. The CDR3 runs 15 residues. CDR3 protein: CASSFSRQGVTEAFF. The CDR3 DNA is TGTGCCAGCAGCTTCTCTAGACAGGGGGTTACTGAAGCTTTCTTT. The full variable domain, in which reference TRBV28 and TRBJ1-1 provide the parts outside the CDR3, is DVKVTQSSRYLVKRTGEKVFLECVQDMDHENMFWYRQDPGLGLRLIYFSYDVKMKEKGDIPEGYSVSREKKERFSLILESASTNQTSMYLCASSFSRQGVTEAFFGQGTRLTVV.

This CDR3 reads CASSLLTQTRSYEQYF. For the CDR3, the DNA is TGTGCCAGCAGCCTATTGACGCAAACCCGGTCCTACGAGCAGTACTTC. The chain combines TRBV11-2 with TRBJ2-7; D gene ambiguous. V lost 5 bases and J lost 1, with 18 bases in between. The CDR3 spans 16 residues. Looked up from germline, CDR1 is SGHAT and CDR2 is FQNNGV.

This clone was detected once. The rearrangement uses TRBV6-6 and TRBJ2-7; D might be TRBD2 (5 bases). V gave up 10 bases and J gave up 4 bases, with 17 bases separating them. The CDR3 is 13 amino acids. The germline V gene has CDR1 MNHNY and CDR2 SVGAGI (reference sequence). Here the CDR3 DNA reads TGTGCCACCAGGAGGCCGGCGGCGTACGAGCAGTACTTC. Translating it yields CATRRPAAYEQYF.

V gene TRBV9 combines with J gene TRBJ2-3, with 12 positions matching TRBD2. The CDR3 runs 16 residues. The germline V gene encodes CDR1 SGDLS and CDR2 YYNGEE. V gave up 3 bases and J gave up 5 bases; unmatched junction bases: 7. CDR3: CASSGRTGLAGDTQYF. The CDR3 DNA reads TGTGCCAGCAGCGGTCGTACGGGACTAGCGGGAGATACGCAGTATTTT.

The rearrangement links TRBV15 to TRBJ2-2, with TRBD2 identical over 11 bases. V shed 3 bases, J shed 1 base, and the junction held 1 base outside the gene matches. The CDR3 is 16 amino acids. Per the germline V gene, CDR1 is LNHNV and CDR2 is YYDKDF (reference sequence). The CDR3 loop is CATSRGLAVNTGELFF. CDR3 in DNA: TGTGCCACCAGCAGGGGACTAGCGGTGAACACCGGGGAGCTGTTTTTT. Supplemented by reference TRBV15 and TRBJ2-2, the full variable domain reads DAMVIQNPRYQVTQFGKPVTLSCSQTLNHNVMYWYQQKSSQAPKLLFHYYDKDFNNEADTPDNFQSRRPNTSFCFLDIRSPGLGDTAMYLCATSRGLAVNTGELFFGEGSRLTVL.

This chain joins TRBV2 and TRBJ2-7; 10 bases are shared with TRBD2. Trimming at V came to 8 bases and at J to 4 bases, leaving 8 bases not matched to a gene. The CDR3 runs to 14 residues. Germline V gives CDR1 SNHLY, CDR2 FYNNEI. CDR3 protein: CASALAGGRYEQYF. The CDR3 DNA reads TGTGCCAGCGCCTTAGCGGGAGGCCGGTACGAGCAGTACTTC.

The chain couples TRBV19 to TRBJ1-1, with TRBD1 matching over 8 bases. Germline CDR1 reads LNHDA; CDR2 reads SQIVND (reference sequence). J gave up 0 bases and V 3 bases, and 12 bases lay outside the gene matches. The length of the CDR3 is 18 residues. Here the CDR3 reads CASSIRSGGGNMNTEAFF. In nucleotides, the CDR3 is TGTGCCAGTAGTATTCGGTCAGGGGGCGGAAACATGAACACTGAAGCTTTCTTT.

The chain couples TRBV5-1 to TRBJ2-1; tentatively, D is TRBD2 (6 bases). The CDR3 contains 16 residues. V lost 4 bases and J lost 6, with 20 bases in between. Germline V lookup: CDR1 SGHRS, CDR2 YFSETQ. The CDR3 sequence: CASSPGTSPNLNEQFF. CDR3 DNA: TGCGCCAGCAGCCCCGGGACTTCCCCAAATCTCAATGAGCAGTTCTTC.